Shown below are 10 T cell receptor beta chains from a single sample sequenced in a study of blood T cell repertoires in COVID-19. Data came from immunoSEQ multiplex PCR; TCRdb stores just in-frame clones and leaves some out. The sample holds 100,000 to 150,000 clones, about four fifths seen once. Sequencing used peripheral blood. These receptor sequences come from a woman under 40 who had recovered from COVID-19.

DNA of the CDR3: TGTGCCAGCAGCTGGGGGGTGCTACAAGAGACCCAGTACTTC. Translation gives CASSWGVLQETQYF. The chain carries TRBV11-2 and TRBJ2-5; possibly TRBD2 for D (6 bases). The ends were cut back, 4 bases at V and 2 bases at J, with 11 bases in the middle. The germline CDR1 and CDR2 sequences are SGHAT and FQNNGV. The CDR3 covers 14 residues.

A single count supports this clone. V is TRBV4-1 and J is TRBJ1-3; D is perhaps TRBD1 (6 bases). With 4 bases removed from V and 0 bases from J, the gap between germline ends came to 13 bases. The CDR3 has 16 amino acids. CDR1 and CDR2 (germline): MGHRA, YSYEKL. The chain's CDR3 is CASSPRQAPSGNTIYF. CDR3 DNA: TGCGCCAGCAGCCCCAGACAGGCCCCCTCTGGAAACACCATATATTTT.

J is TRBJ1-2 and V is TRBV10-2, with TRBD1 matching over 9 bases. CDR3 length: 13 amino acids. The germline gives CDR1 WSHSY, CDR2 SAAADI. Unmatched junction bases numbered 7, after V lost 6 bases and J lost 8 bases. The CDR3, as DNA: TGCGCCAGCAGCCCACAGGGGGCGGTAGGCTACACCTTC. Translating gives CASSPQGAVGYTF.

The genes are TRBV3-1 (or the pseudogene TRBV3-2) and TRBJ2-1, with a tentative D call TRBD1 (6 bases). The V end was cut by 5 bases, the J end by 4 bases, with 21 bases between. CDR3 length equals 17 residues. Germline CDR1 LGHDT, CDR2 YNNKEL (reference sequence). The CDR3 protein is CASSSFGAGTPYNEQFF. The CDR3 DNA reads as TGTGCCAGCAGCTCCTTTGGGGCCGGGACACCATACAATGAGCAGTTCTTC.

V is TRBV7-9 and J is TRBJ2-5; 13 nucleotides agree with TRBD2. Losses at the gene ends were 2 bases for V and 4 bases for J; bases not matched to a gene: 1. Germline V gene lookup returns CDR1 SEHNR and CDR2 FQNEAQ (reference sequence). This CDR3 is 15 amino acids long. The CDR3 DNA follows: TGTGCCAGCAGCTTATGGACTAGCGGGAGAGAGACCCAGTACTTC. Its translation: CASSLWTSGRETQYF.

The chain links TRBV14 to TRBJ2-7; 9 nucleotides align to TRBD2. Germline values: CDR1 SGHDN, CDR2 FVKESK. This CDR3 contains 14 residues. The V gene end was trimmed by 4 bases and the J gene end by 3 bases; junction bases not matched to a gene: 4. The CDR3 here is CASSLIAGDYEQYF. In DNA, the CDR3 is TGTGCCAGCAGCCTAATAGCGGGAGACTACGAGCAGTACTTC.

As DNA, the CDR3 is TGTGCCAGCAGTCAGACAGGGGATGAGGAAAAACTGTTTTTT. Residues: CASSQTGDEEKLFF. The chain uses TRBV27 and TRBJ1-4; 8 bases fit TRBD1. CDR1 and CDR2 (germline): MNHEY, SMNVEV (reference sequence). This CDR3 has 14 residues. V trimming: 5 bases; J trimming: 8 bases; junction bases outside the gene matches: 7.

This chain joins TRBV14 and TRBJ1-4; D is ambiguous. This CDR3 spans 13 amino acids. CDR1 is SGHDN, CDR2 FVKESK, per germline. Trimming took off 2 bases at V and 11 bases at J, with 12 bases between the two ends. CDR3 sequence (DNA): TGTGCCAGCAGCCAAAACACCGTCGGGAAACTGTTTTTT. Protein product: CASSQNTVGKLFF.

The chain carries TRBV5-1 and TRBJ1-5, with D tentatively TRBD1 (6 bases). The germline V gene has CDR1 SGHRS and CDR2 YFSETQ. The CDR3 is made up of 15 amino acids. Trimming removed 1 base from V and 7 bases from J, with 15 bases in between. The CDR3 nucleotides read TGCGCCAGCAGCTTGTATGGGGGCCCCGACCAGCCCCAGCATTTT. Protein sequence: CASSLYGGPDQPQHF.

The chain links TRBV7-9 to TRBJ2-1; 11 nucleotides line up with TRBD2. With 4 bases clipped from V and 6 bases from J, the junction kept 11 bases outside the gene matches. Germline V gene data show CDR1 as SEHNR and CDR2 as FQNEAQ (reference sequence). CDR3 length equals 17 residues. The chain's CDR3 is CASSSEMTSGVGNEQFF. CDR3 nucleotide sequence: TGTGCCAGCAGCTCGGAGATGACTAGCGGGGTTGGCAATGAGCAGTTCTTC.